This entry describes one TCR beta chain. The data derive from a study of T cell changes during pregnancy in multiple sclerosis. Losses at the gene ends were 1 base for V and 4 bases for J; bases not matched to a gene: 6. The CDR3 sequence is 15 residues long. Germline V lookup: CDR1 SGHAT, CDR2 FQNNGV. The protocol was immunoSEQ multiplex PCR, while the TCRdb copy is restricted to in-frame clones and leaves out a portion. The sample carries under 150,000 clones, roughly 95% recorded once. V and J are TRBV11-2 and TRBJ2-7; 8 bases line up with TRBD2. The sequencing used peripheral blood, collected after pregnancy. This receptor was taken from a female donor with multiple sclerosis, enrolled in a pregnancy study. Written as DNA, the CDR3 is TGTGCCAGCAGCTTAGGGGCGGGAGGTTATTACGAGCAGTACTTC. Translated: CASSLGAGGYYEQYF.